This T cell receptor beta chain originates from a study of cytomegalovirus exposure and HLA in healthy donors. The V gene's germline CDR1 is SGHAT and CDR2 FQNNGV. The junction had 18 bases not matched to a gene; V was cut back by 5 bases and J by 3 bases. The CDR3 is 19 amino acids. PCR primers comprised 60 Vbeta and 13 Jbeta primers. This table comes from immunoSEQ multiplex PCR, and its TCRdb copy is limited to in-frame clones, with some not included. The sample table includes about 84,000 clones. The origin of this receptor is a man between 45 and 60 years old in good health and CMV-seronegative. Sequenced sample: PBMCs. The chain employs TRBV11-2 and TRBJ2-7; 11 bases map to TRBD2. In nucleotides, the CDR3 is TGTGCCAGCAGCCACCCCACTAGCGGGGGACCTCGGGGTGACTACGAGCAGTACTTC. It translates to CASSHPTSGGPRGDYEQYF.